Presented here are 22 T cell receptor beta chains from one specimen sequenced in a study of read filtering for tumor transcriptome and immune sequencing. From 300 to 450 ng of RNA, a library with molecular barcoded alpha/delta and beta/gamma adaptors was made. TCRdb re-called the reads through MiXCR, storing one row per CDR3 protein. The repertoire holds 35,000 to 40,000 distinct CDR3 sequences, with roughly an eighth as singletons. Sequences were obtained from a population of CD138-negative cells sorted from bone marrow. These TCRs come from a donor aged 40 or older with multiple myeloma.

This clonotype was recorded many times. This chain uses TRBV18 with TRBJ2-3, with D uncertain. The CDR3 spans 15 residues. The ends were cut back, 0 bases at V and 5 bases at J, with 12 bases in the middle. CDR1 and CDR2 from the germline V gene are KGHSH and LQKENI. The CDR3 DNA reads TGTGCCAGCTCACCACCCTCGGGTAGGGTAGATACGCAGTATTTT. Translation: CASSPPSGRVDTQYF.

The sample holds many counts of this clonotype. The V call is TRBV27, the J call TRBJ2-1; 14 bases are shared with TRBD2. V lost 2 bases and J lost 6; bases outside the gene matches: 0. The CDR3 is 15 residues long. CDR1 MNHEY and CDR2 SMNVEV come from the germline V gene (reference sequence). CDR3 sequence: CASSLGTSGSNEQFF. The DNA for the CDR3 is TGTGCCAGCAGTTTAGGGACTAGCGGGAGCAATGAGCAGTTCTTC.

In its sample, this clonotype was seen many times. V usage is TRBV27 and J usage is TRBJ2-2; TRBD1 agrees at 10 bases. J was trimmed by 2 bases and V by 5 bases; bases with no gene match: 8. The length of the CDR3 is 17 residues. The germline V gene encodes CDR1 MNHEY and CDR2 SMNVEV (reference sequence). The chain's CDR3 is CASSLARTGGNTGELFF. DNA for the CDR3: TGTGCCAGCAGTCTCGCCCGGACAGGGGGTAACACCGGGGAGCTGTTTTTT.

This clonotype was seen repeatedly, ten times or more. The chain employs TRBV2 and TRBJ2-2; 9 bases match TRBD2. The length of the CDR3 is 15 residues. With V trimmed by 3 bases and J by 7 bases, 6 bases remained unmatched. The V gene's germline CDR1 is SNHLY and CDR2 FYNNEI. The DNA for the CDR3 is TGTGCCAGCAGTGAGACTAGCGGTTATGACGGGGAGCTGTTTTTT. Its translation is CASSETSGYDGELFF.

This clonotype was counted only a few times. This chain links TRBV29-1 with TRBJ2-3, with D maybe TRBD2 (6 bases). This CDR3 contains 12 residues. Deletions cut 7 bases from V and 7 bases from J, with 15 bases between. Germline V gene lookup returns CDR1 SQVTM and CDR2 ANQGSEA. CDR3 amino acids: CSAGTGGNTQYF. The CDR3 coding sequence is TGCAGCGCTGGGACTGGGGGGAATACGCAGTATTTT.

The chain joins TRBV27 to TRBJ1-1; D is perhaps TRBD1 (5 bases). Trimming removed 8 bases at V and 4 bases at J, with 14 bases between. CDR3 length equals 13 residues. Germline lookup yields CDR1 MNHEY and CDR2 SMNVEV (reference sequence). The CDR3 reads CASLRWDGTEAFF. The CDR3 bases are TGTGCCAGCCTGAGGTGGGACGGCACTGAAGCTTTCTTT.

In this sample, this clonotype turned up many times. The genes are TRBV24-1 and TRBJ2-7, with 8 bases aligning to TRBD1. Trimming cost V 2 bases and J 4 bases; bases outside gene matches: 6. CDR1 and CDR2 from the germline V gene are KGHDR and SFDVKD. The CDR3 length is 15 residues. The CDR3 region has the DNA TGTGCCACCAGTGATTCCCGACAGGGGAGGTACGAGCAGTACTTC. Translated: CATSDSRQGRYEQYF.

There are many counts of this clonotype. CDR3 region: CASSTRDSLNTEAFF. Here the CDR3 DNA reads TGTGCCAGCAGTACACGGGACAGCTTGAACACTGAAGCTTTCTTT. This chain uses TRBV6-6 with TRBJ1-1, with 7 positions matching TRBD1. The germline V gene encodes CDR1 MNHNY and CDR2 SVGAGI (reference sequence). This CDR3 region has 15 residues. J lost 0 bases, V lost 5 bases, and 6 bases had no gene match.

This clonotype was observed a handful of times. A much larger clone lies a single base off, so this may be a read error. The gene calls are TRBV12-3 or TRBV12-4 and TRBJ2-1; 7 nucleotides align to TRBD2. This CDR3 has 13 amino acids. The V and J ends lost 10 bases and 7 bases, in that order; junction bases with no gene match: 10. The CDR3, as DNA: TGTGCCACCCAACGGGGGGAAAGGAATGAGCAGTTCTTC. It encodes CATQRGERNEQFF.

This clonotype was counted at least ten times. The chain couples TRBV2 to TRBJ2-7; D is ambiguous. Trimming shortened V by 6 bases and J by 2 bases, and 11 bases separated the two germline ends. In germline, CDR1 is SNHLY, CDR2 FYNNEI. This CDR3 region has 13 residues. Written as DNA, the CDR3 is TGTGCCAGCAGCCCAGAAGGGCCCTACGAGCAGTACTTC. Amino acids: CASSPEGPYEQYF.

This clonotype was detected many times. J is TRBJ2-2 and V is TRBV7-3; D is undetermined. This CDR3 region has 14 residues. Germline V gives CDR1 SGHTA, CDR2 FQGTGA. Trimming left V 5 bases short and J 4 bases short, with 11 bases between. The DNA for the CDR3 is TGTGCCAGCAGCCCCCTCGGGTCCACCGGGGAGCTGTTTTTT. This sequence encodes CASSPLGSTGELFF.

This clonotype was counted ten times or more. CDR3 DNA: TGTGCCATCAGTAGTGGGACAGGGGCGTTGAACACTGAAGCTTTCTTT. Protein: CAISSGTGALNTEAFF. The chain has TRBV10-3 and TRBJ1-1; 10 bases are a match to TRBD1. Germline CDR1 and CDR2: ENHRY and SYGVKD. The CDR3 is made up of 16 amino acids. V lost 5 bases to trimming and J lost 0 bases; unmatched junction nucleotides: 6.

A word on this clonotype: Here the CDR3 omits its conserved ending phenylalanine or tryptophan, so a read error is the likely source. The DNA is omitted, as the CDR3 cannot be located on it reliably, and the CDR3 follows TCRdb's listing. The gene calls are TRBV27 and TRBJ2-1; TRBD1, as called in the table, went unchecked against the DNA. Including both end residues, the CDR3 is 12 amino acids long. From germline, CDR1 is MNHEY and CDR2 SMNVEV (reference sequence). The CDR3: CASSSRYNEQLL.

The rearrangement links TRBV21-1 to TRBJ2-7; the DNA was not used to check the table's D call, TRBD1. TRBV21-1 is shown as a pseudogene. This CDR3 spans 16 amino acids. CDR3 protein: CASSKASRDRTYEQYF. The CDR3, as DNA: TGTGCCAGCAGCAAAGCGAGCCGGGACAGGACCTACGAGCAGTACTTC.

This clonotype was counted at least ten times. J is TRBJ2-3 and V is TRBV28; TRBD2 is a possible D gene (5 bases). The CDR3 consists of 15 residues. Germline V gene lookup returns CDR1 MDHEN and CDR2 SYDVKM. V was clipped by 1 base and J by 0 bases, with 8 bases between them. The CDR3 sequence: CASSLSGESTDTQYF. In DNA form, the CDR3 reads TGTGCCAGCAGTTTATCCGGGGAGAGCACAGATACGCAGTATTTT.

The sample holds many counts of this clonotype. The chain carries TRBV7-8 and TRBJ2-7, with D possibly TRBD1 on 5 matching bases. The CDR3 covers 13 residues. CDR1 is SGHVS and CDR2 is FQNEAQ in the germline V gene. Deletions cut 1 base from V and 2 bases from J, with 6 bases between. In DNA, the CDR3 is TGTGCCAGCAGCTTAGGGGGCCCCTACGAGCAGTACTTC. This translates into CASSLGGPYEQYF.

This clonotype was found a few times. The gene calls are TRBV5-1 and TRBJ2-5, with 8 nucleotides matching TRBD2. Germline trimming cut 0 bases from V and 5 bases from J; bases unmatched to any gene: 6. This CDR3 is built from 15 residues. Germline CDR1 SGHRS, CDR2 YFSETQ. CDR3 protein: CASSLDTGGAETQYF. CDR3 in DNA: TGCGCCAGCAGCTTGGACACCGGGGGGGCCGAGACCCAGTACTTC.

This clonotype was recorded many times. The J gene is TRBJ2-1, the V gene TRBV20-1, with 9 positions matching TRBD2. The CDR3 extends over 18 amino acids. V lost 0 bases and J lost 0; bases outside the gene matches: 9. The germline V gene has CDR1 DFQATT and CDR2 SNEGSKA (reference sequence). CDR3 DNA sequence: TGCAGTGCTAGAGATAAAAGCGGGAGGTTCGGCTCCTACAATGAGCAGTTCTTC. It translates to CSARDKSGRFGSYNEQFF.

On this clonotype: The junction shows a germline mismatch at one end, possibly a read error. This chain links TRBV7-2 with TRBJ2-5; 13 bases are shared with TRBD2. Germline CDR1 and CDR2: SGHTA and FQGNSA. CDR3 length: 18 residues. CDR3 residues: CASSLAGTSGIYQETRYF. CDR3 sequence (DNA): TGTGCCAGCAGCTTAGCCGGGACTAGCGGGATATACCAAGAGACCCGGTACTTC.

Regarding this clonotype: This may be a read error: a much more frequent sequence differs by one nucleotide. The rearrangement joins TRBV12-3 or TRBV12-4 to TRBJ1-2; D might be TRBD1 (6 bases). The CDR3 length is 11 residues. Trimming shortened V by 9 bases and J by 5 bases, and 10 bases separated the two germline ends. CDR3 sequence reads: CAREGEYGYTF. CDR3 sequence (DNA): TGTGCCAGGGAGGGGGAATATGGCTACACCTTC.

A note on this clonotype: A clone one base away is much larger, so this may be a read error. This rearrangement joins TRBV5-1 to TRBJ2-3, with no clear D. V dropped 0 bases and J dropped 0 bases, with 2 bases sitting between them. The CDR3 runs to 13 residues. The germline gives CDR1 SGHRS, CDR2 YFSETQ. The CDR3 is CASSLGSTDTQYF. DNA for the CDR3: TGCGCCAGCAGCTTGGGGAGCACAGATACGCAGTATTTT.

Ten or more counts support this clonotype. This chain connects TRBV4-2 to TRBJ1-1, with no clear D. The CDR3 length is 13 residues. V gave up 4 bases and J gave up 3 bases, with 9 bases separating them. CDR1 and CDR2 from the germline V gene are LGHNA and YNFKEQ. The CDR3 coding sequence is TGTGCCAGCAGCCCGCTAATTTACACTGAAGCTTTCTTT. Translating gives CASSPLIYTEAFF.